This T cell receptor (beta chain) was recorded in a study of regulatory T cells in long-lasting Graves disease. Findings and limits, study-wide: Sample size was small, which may have lowered accuracy. Researchers reported studying only peripheral blood, not thyroid tissue.

As concerns this clonotype: Its antigen is unknown. A much larger clone differs by one base, so this may be a read error.

Through Arm-PCR of CDR3 regions and iRepertoire HTBI primers, TCR beta libraries were built. TCRdb redid the calling of the multiplex PCR reads with MiXCR, one entry per CDR3 protein. The data contain roughly 500,000 distinct CDR3 sequences, 20% to 25% of them seen just once; the ten biggest clones take up approximately 6.4%. Germline loops: CDR1 SGHNT, CDR2 YYREEE (reference sequence). V was shortened by 3 bases and J by 1 base, with 10 bases between the two germline ends. CDR3 size: 14 residues. Time point given: persistent/refractory GD, antithyroid drugs over 5 years with positive TRAb. Construction of the TCR library relied on RNA isolated from PBMCs. Graves' disease diagnoses used American Thyroid Association guidelines.

The clonotype comes from a female donor with Graves disease. The chain uses TRBV5-4 and TRBJ1-1; tentatively, D is TRBD1 (6 bases). The sequencing here drew on peripheral blood mononuclear cells (PBMCs), taken when the disease was refractory, from a patient treated with antithyroid drugs. This chain's CDR3 is CASSSDSRNTEAFF. The CDR3 DNA reads TGTGCCAGCAGCTCGGACAGCAGGAACACTGAAGCTTTCTTT.